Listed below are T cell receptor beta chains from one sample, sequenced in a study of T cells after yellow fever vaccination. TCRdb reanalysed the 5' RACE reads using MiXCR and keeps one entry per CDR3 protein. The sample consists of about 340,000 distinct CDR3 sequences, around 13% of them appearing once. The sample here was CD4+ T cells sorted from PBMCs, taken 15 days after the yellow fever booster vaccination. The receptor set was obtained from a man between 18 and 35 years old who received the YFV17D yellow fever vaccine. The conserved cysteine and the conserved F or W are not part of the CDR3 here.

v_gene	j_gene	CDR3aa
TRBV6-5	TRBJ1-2	ASSYSLTGEGYT
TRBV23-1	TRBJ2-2	ASSPGQVHTGELF
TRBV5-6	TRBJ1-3	ASSTRQGALSGNTIY
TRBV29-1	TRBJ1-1	SVTPSSNSEAF
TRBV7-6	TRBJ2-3	ASSLEAVSGGRDTQY
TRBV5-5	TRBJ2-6	ASSQRVLPVSGANVLT
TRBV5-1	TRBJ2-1	ASSPRLAGDHEQF
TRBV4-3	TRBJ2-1	ASSRDWSSYNEQF
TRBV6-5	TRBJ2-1	ASSPLQLAGDNEQF
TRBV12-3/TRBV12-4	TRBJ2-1	ASSFTSGINEQF
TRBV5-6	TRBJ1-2	ASSHFIQGGVVYDGYT
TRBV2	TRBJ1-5	ASTSGGGQPQH
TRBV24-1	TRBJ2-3	ATSSPRGTRDTQY
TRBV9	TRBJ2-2	ASSVSGAGELF
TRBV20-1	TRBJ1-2	SASTYRGRPYGYT
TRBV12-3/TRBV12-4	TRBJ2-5	ASSEQGPQETQY
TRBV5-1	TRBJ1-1	ASSLYQGEAF
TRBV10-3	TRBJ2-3	ASPAGDTQY
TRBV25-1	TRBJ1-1	ASSESAAKRTEAF
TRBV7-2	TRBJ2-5	ASSFIWGNDGTQY
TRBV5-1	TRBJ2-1	ATGPGGVYNEQF
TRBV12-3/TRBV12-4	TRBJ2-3	ASRLGGGDTQY
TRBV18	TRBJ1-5	ASSPREGDQPQH
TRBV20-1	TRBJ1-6	SATVPGINSPLH
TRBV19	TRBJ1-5	ASSTPGPTIQPQH
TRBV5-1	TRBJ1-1	ASGPGQGVTEAF
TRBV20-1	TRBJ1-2	SAETEPRREGYT
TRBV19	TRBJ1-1	ASSIVGGDTEAF
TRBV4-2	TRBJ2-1	ASSQTGGSNNEQF
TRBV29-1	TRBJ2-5	SVGRGAVETQY
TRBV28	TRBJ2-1	ASSTTSPLLHEQF
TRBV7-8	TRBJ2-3	ASSDGLAGSSTDTQY
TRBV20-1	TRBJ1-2	SAKDEANYGYT
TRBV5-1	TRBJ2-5	ASSLSRGKGETQY
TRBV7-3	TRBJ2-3	ASSPNPTSSAWADTQY
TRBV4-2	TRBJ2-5	ASSQRRGAQETQY
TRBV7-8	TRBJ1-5	ASSLSQGARQPQH
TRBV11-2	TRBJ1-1	ASSLVLTGRAGVGEAF
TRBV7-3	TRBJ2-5	ASSSGGAYETQY
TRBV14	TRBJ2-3	ASSLGQGSRRAQY
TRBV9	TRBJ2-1	ASSPGTSGGDEQF
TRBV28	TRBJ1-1	ASSRTGGAISAEAF
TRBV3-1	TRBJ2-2	ASSPQRGSFTGELF
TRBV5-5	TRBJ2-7	ASSGLPGFSPYEQY
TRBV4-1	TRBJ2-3	ASSQDPSGGATDTQY
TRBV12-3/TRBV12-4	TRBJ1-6	ASSWTGGNSPLH
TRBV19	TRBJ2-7	ASGVGDYEQY
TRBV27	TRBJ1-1	ASSLLRFPRGQGVGTEAF
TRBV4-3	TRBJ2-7	ASSQAASGPYEQY
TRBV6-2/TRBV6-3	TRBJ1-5	ASSYLGRINQPQH